These 10 T cell receptor beta chains share one sample of origin, sequenced in a study of blood T cell repertoires in COVID-19. Libraries were prepared by immunoSEQ multiplex PCR; TCRdb keeps only in-frame clonotypes and omits some of them. The sample consists of about 150,000 clones, 85% to 90% of them appearing once. Material: peripheral blood. These receptors were obtained from a man between 18 and 29 years old with COVID-19, enrolled during active disease.

V is TRBV28 and J is TRBJ1-5, with D perhaps matching TRBD1 (6 bases). This CDR3 region has 14 residues. V lost 7 bases to trimming and J lost 7 bases, with 17 bases between them. The germline V gene encodes CDR1 MDHEN and CDR2 SYDVKM. CDR3 amino acids: CASTLAGVGQPQHF. CDR3 in DNA: TGTGCCAGCACCCTAGCAGGGGTAGGGCAGCCCCAGCATTTT.

The gene calls are TRBV9 and TRBJ2-1, with 9 bases matching TRBD2. Germline trimming cut 0 bases from V and 4 bases from J; bases unmatched to any gene: 5. Germline CDR1 is SGDLS and CDR2 is YYNGEE. There are 16 residues in the CDR3. In nucleotides, the CDR3 is TGTGCCAGCAGCGTAGATGCGGGAGGGCCATACAATGAGCAGTTCTTC. Its translation: CASSVDAGGPYNEQFF.

The chain employs TRBV7-2 and TRBJ1-1; the match to TRBD1 covers 8 bases. Germline V CDR1 and CDR2: SGHTA, FQGNSA. The ends lost 5 bases at V and 0 bases at J; junction bases unmatched: 11. The CDR3 extends over 17 amino acids. The CDR3 here is CASSPNWAGGLNTEAFF. CDR3 in DNA: TGTGCCAGCAGCCCCAACTGGGCAGGGGGCTTGAACACTGAAGCTTTCTTT. Supplemented by reference TRBV7-2 and TRBJ1-1, the full variable domain reads GAGVSQSPSNKVTEKGKDVELRCDPISGHTALYWYRQSLGQGLEFLIYFQGNSAPDKSGLPSDRFSAERTGGSVSTLTIQRTQQEDSAVYLCASSPNWAGGLNTEAFFGQGTRLTVV.

This chain links TRBV27 with TRBJ2-1; 11 bases fit TRBD2. V lost 2 bases, J lost 4 bases, and 1 base stayed unmatched. CDR3 length: 15 residues. The germline gives CDR1 MNHEY, CDR2 SMNVEV (reference sequence). In DNA form, the CDR3 reads TGTGCCAGCAGTTTAATAGCGGGAGGGTACAATGAGCAGTTCTTC. It is translated as CASSLIAGGYNEQFF.

The CDR3 DNA reads as TGCGCCAGCAGCTTGGGGACAGCCTCCTACGAGCAGTACTTC. It specifies CASSLGTASYEQYF. The gene calls are TRBV4-1 and TRBJ2-7; the match to TRBD1 covers 7 bases. The V gene's germline CDR1 is MGHRA and CDR2 YSYEKL. CDR3 length: 14 amino acids. V was pared by 5 bases and J by 0 bases, with 4 bases of the junction left unmatched.

The CDR3: CSARTGETQYF. The CDR3, as DNA: TGCAGTGCTAGGACGGGGGAGACCCAGTACTTC. The chain uses TRBV20-1 and TRBJ2-5; D might be TRBD2 (5 bases). This CDR3 spans 11 amino acids. The germline V gene encodes CDR1 DFQATT and CDR2 SNEGSKA (reference sequence). Trimming pared 3 bases from V and 5 bases from J, leaving 7 bases between.

The chain joins TRBV19 to TRBJ1-1; D not certain. Germline V gene sequence: CDR1 LNHDA, CDR2 SQIVND (reference sequence). V gave up 7 bases and J gave up 0 bases, with 12 bases separating them. The CDR3 is 14 amino acids. As DNA, the CDR3 is TGTGCCAGTACTGCGGGCAGCTTGAACACTGAAGCTTTCTTT. Protein: CASTAGSLNTEAFF. Full variable domain (outside the CDR3, taken from reference TRBV19 and TRBJ1-1): DGGITQSPKYLFRKEGQNVTLSCEQNLNHDAMYWYRQDPGQGLRLIYYSQIVNDFQKGDIAEGYSVSREKKESFPLTVTSAQKNPTAFYLCASTAGSLNTEAFFGQGTRLTVV.

The V gene is TRBV24-1, the J gene TRBJ2-1, with 10 nucleotides matching TRBD2. Germline CDR1 KGHDR, CDR2 SFDVKD. CDR3 size: 13 residues. The ends lost 9 bases at V and 6 bases at J; junction bases unmatched: 4. CDR3 protein: CATGTSGANEQFF. The CDR3 DNA sequence: TGTGCCACCGGAACTAGCGGGGCCAATGAGCAGTTCTTC.

This clone was observed a handful of times. V usage is TRBV11-2 and J usage is TRBJ1-1; a possible D gene is TRBD1 (5 bases). V was cut by 0 bases and J by 4 bases, with 12 bases left in between. In germline, CDR1 is SGHAT, CDR2 FQNNGV. CDR3 size: 15 residues. CDR3 DNA: TGTGCCAGCAGCTTAGAATCAGGGCGAAGCACTGAAGCTTTCTTT. Translating gives CASSLESGRSTEAFF.

This chain uses TRBV7-9 with TRBJ2-5, with a weak D call TRBD2 (5 bases). The CDR3 loop spans 13 amino acids. The germline gives CDR1 SEHNR, CDR2 FQNEAQ (reference sequence). The ends were cut back, 7 bases at V and 5 bases at J, with 14 bases in the middle. The CDR3 DNA follows: TGTGCCAGCACCTCAAGTGGAGGCGAGACCCAGTACTTC. Amino acid sequence: CASTSSGGETQYF.